The sequence of this T cell receptor (beta chain) was determined in a study of read filtering for tumor transcriptome and immune sequencing. Study-wide context: By R-ISS, stages I, II and III held about 8, 15 and 7 patients. Transcriptome libraries were built from DNase-treated RNA. Study-level findings and limits: IR-seq and RNA-seq agreed better without single-read clonotypes.

Concerning this clonotype: The antigen remains undetermined. Possible read error: a much larger clone is one base away.

The library was built from around 0.4 ug RNA with molecular barcoded adaptors for alpha/delta and beta/gamma chains. TCRdb used MiXCR to reprocess the reads, holding one entry per CDR3 protein. The top ten clones hold 8% to 13% of a sample with 100,000 to 150,000 distinct CDR3 sequences, about an eighth of them seen once. With 6 bases clipped from V and 0 bases from J, the junction kept 2 bases outside the gene matches. The CDR3 totals 15 residues. The clonotype was recovered from a donor at least 40 years old with multiple myeloma. V is TRBV12-3 or TRBV12-4 and J is TRBJ2-1, with 10 bases that match TRBD1. Sequencing was done on a sample of a population of CD138-negative cells sorted from bone marrow. CDR3 protein: CASRGTGASYNEQFF. Here the CDR3 DNA reads TGTGCCAGCAGAGGGACAGGGGCCTCCTACAATGAGCAGTTCTTC.